A single TCR beta chain is shown here with its context. V was clipped by 4 bases and J by 2 bases; unmatched bases: 7. CDR3 length: 16 amino acids. The germline gives CDR1 LNHDA, CDR2 SQIVND (reference sequence). The sample originates from a study of blood T cell repertoires in COVID-19. On the study more broadly: Donors in the United States, Italy and Spain gave samples during acute or convalescent COVID-19. Sources were T cells, B-cell-depleted T cells, or PBMCs; the material itself was cDNA or gDNA.

The authors' processing: Scientists estimated how many nucleated cells there were by amplifying reference gene primers. Only in-frame clones appear in the TCRdb table, and some are missing; sequencing was by immunoSEQ multiplex PCR. V and J calls and clone size follow that table, whereas D and trimming were derived from the DNA. The sample records about 34,000 clones, about 94% being singletons. This TCR derives from a human donor in a cohort sampled during active COVID-19. The specimen sequenced was peripheral blood. The rearrangement joins TRBV19 to TRBJ1-3, with TRBD1 identical over 8 bases. The CDR3 nucleotides read TGTGCCAGTAGTAGCTTCGGACAGGGTGCTGGAAACACCATATATTTT. Encoded protein: CASSSFGQGAGNTIYF.